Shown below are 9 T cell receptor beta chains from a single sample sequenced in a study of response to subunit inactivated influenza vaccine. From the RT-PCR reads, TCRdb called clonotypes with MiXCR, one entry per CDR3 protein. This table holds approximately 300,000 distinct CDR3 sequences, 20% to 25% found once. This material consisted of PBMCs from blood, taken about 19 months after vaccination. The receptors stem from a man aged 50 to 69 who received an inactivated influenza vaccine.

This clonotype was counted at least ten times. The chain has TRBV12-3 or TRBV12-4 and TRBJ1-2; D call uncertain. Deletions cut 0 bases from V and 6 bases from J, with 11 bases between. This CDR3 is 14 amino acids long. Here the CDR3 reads CASSLALRGHGYTF. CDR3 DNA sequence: TGTGCCAGCAGTTTAGCGCTTAGAGGGCATGGCTACACCTTC.

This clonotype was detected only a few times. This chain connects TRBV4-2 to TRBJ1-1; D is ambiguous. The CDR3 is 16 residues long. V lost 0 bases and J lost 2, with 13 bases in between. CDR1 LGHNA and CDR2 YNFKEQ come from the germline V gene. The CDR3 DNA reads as TGTGCCAGCAGCCAAGACAGAGTGTGGGGAAACACTGAAGCTTTCTTT. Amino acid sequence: CASSQDRVWGNTEAFF.

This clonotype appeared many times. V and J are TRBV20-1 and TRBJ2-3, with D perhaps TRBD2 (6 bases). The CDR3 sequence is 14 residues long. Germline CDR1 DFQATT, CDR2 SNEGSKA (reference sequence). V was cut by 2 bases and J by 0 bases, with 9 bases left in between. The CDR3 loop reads CSARRRGSTDTQYF. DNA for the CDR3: TGCAGTGCTAGAAGGAGGGGTAGCACAGATACGCAGTATTTT.

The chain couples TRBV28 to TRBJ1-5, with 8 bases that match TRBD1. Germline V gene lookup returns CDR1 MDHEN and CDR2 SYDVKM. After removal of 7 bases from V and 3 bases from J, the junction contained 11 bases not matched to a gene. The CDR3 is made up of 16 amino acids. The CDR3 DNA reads TGTGCCAGCACCCTACCCGGGACAGGAATCAATCAGCCCCAGCATTTT. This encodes CASTLPGTGINQPQHF. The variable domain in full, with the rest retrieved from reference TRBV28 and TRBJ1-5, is DVKVTQSSRYLVKRTGEKVFLECVQDMDHENMFWYRQDPGLGLRLIYFSYDVKMKEKGDIPEGYSVSREKKERFSLILESASTNQTSMYLCASTLPGTGINQPQHFGDGTRLSIL.

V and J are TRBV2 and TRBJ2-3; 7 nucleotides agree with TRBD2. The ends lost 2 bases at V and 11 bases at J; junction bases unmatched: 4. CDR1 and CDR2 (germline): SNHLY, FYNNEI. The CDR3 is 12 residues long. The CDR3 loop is CASSESGRGQYF. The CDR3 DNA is TGTGCCAGCAGTGAATCGGGGAGGGGGCAGTATTTT.

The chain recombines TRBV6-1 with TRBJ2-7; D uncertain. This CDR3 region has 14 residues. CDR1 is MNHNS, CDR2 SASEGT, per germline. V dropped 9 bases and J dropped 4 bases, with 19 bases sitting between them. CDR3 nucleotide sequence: TGTGCCAGTACCGACTCGTACGGATCATACGAGCAGTACTTC. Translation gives CASTDSYGSYEQYF.

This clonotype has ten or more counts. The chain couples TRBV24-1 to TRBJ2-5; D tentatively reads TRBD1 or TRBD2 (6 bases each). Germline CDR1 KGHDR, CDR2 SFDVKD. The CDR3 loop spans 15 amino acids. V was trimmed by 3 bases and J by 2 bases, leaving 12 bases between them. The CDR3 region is CATSDPGALQETQYF. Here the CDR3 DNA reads TGTGCCACCAGTGATCCGGGGGCCCTACAAGAGACCCAGTACTTC.

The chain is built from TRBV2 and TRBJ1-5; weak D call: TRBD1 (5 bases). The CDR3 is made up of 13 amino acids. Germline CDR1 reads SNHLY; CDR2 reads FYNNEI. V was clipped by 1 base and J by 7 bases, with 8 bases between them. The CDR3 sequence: CASSEGGFQPQHF. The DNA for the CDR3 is TGTGCCAGCAGTGAAGGGGGGTTCCAGCCCCAGCATTTT.

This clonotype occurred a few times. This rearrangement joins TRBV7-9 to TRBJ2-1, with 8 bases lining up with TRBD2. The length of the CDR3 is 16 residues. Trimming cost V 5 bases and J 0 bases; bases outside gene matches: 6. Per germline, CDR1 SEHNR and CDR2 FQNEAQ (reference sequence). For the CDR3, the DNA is TGTGCCAGCAGCCACGATAGCGGGGTCTCCTACAATGAGCAGTTCTTC. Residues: CASSHDSGVSYNEQFF.